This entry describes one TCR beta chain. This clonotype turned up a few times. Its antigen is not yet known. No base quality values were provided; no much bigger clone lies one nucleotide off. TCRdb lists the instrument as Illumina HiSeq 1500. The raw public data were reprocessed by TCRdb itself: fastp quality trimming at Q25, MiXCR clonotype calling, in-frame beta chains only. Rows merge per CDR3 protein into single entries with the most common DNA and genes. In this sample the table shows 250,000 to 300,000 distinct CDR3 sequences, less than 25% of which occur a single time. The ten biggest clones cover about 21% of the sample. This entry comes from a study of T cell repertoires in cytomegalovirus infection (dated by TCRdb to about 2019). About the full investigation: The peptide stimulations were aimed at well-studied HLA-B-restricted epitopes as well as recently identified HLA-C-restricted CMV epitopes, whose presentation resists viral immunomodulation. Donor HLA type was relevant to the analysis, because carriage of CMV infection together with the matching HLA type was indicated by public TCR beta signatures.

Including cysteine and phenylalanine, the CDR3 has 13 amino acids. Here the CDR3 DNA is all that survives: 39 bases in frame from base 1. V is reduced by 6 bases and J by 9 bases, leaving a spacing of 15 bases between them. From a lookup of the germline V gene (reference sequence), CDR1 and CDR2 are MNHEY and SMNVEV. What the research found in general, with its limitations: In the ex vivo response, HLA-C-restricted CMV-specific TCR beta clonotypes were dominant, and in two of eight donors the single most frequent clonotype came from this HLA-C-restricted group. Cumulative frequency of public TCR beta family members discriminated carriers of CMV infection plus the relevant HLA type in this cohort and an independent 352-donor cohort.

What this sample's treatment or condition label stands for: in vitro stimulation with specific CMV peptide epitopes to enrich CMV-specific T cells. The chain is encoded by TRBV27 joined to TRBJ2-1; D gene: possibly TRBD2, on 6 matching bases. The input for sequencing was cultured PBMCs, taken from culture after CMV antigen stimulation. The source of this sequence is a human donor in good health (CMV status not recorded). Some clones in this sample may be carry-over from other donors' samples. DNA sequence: TGTGCCAGCAGACGATCTAGCGTGGGTGAGCAGTTCTTC. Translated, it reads CASRRSSVGEQFF.